The entry below describes one T cell receptor beta chain. The data were taken from a study of T cells in Graves' hyperthyroidism and ophthalmopathy. At the level of the study: Peripheral blood was acquired at first diagnosis, ahead of any therapy whatsoever.

RNA transcripts were the template for amplifying TCR beta CDR3 regions. Initially, a first-round RT-PCR of the TCR CDR3 employed the HTBI primer set. TCRdb passed the multiplex PCR reads through MiXCR, listing each CDR3 protein once. The profile shows approximately 400,000 distinct CDR3 sequences, 25% of them singletons. Hyperthyroidism of Graves' type that showed no ophthalmopathy progression within 18 months was stable. Extraction of PBMCs used 8 to 10 ml of fresh peripheral blood. The germline gives CDR1 MNHNS, CDR2 SASEGT. This CDR3 spans 16 amino acids. V shed 7 bases and J 0 bases; nucleotides not matched to a gene: 7.

The receptor was isolated from a man in his fifties or sixties with Graves' hyperthyroidism. Sequencing input: blood. The V and J genes are TRBV6-1 and TRBJ2-3, with 10 bases lining up with TRBD2. DNA for the CDR3: TGTGCCAGCACCGGAATAGCGGGGGGCAGCACAGATACGCAGTATTTT. It encodes CASTGIAGGSTDTQYF.